This entry lists 23 T cell receptor beta chains sequenced from one sample in a study of human T cells and chemical hapten exposure. TCRdb re-derived calls from the RACE reads in MiXCR, one entry per CDR3 protein. The sample holds 74,000 or so distinct CDR3 sequences, roughly 10% seen once. The time point: patch test 1, 2 weeks after DPC sensitization. Treatment noted: therapeutic diphenylcyclopropenone sensitization with weekly scalp DPC. The specimen was whole blood, collected in connection with sensitization to the hapten diphenylcyclopropenone (DPC). Receptor source: a woman aged 60-75 years with alopecia areata. Some clones in this sample may be carry-over from other donors' samples.

This chain joins TRBV20-1 and TRBJ1-2; D is unresolved. Deletions cut 6 bases from V and 2 bases from J, with 10 bases between. In germline, CDR1 is DFQATT, CDR2 SNEGSKA (reference sequence). This CDR3 is built from 12 residues. CDR3 DNA: TGCAGTGCCAATGTCGCCAACTATGGCTACACCTTC. Its protein is CSANVANYGYTF.

Ten or more counts support this clonotype. The V and J genes are TRBV20-1 and TRBJ1-1; 9 bases agree with TRBD1. Germline V gene sequence: CDR1 DFQATT, CDR2 SNEGSKA (reference sequence). The CDR3 length is 14 residues. Losses at the gene ends were 5 bases for V and 8 bases for J; bases not matched to a gene: 12. In DNA form, the CDR3 reads TGCAGTGCTGCGGACAGGGGATTCGTCATAGAAGCTTTCTTT. Its protein product is CSAADRGFVIEAFF.

In its sample, this clonotype was seen a few times. The V gene is TRBV5-3, the J gene TRBJ2-5, with 7 bases matching TRBD1. TRBV5-3 has ORF status, its function being uncertain. J lost 0 bases, V lost 4 bases, and 21 bases had no gene match. The CDR3 spans 20 residues. This CDR3 is CARSRRPPRQGWRYQETQYF. The CDR3 DNA follows: TGTGCCAGAAGCCGGCGGCCGCCTCGACAGGGTTGGCGATACCAAGAGACCCAGTACTTC.

In its sample, this clonotype was seen a few times. The chain joins TRBV7-2 to TRBJ1-2, with D possibly TRBD1 on 5 matching bases. The CDR3 contains 14 residues. Germline V gene data show CDR1 as SGHTA and CDR2 as FQGNSA. The germline V and J ends were trimmed by 4 bases and 0 bases, with 9 bases remaining between them. The DNA of the CDR3 is TGTGCCAGCAGCTCCCGACAGTCTAACTATGGCTACACCTTC. This codes for CASSSRQSNYGYTF. The entire variable domain, with the rest obtained from reference TRBV7-2 and TRBJ1-2, is as follows: GAGVSQSPSNKVTEKGKDVELRCDPISGHTALYWYRQSLGQGLEFLIYFQGNSAPDKSGLPSDRFSAERTGGSVSTLTIQRTQQEDSAVYLCASSSRQSNYGYTFGSGTRLTVV.

At least ten counts were recorded for this clonotype. The gene calls are TRBV5-4 and TRBJ2-3, with D possibly being TRBD1 (5 bases). V was trimmed by 0 bases and J by 7 bases, leaving 12 bases between them. CDR3 size: 14 residues. Germline lookup yields CDR1 SGHNT and CDR2 YYREEE (reference sequence). The DNA for the CDR3 is TGTGCCAGCAGCTTGGGGGGCCTTGCTAATACGCAGTATTTT. Protein sequence: CASSLGGLANTQYF. Filled out from reference TRBV5-4 and TRBJ2-3, the complete variable domain reads ETGVTQSPTHLIKTRGQQVTLRCSSQSGHNTVSWYQQALGQGPQFIFQYYREEENGRGNFPPRFSGLQFPNYSSELNVNALELDDSALYLCASSLGGLANTQYFGPGTRLTVL.

This chain joins TRBV5-1 and TRBJ1-2; no reliable D call. Trimming took 5 bases from V and 5 from J, leaving 16 bases between them. CDR1 is SGHRS, CDR2 YFSETQ, per germline. This CDR3 spans 14 amino acids. CDR3 sequence: CASSQVDIYYGYTF. Written as DNA, the CDR3 is TGCGCCAGCAGTCAGGTGGATATCTATTATGGCTACACCTTC.

This clonotype was seen many times. CDR3 sequence reads: CASSPDRGLSTDTQYF. The CDR3 nucleotides are TGTGCCAGCTCACCGGACAGGGGCCTGAGCACAGATACGCAGTATTTT. The chain has TRBV18 and TRBJ2-3; 9 positions match TRBD1. This CDR3 has 16 amino acids. Losses at the gene ends were 3 bases for V and 0 bases for J; bases not matched to a gene: 4. Germline CDR1 and CDR2: KGHSH and LQKENI.

In its sample, this clonotype was seen many times. This chain connects TRBV10-2 to TRBJ2-2, with D hard to call. V lost 3 bases and J lost 7, with 6 bases in between. Germline loops: CDR1 WSHSY, CDR2 SAAADI. The CDR3 covers 12 residues. Written as DNA, the CDR3 is TGCGCCAGCAGTGAAGGATTCGGGGAGCTGTTTTTT. It codes for CASSEGFGELFF.

The V gene is TRBV5-4, the J gene TRBJ2-3; D is possibly TRBD2 (6 bases). The CDR3 has 15 amino acids. The V and J ends lost 0 bases and 6 bases respectively, with 14 bases between them. Germline V CDR1 and CDR2: SGHNT, YYREEE (reference sequence). CDR3 sequence reads: CASSLGSGRRDTQYF. CDR3 sequence (DNA): TGTGCCAGCAGCTTGGGTTCAGGGAGGCGGGATACGCAGTATTTT.

This clonotype appeared a few times. The chain carries TRBV10-3 and TRBJ2-1; 9 bases align to TRBD2. This CDR3 has 15 residues. CDR1 and CDR2 (germline): ENHRY, SYGVKD. V trimming: 5 bases; J trimming: 6 bases; junction bases outside the gene matches: 8. CDR3: CAISNRGLASNEQFF. The CDR3 nucleotides are TGTGCCATCAGTAACCGGGGACTAGCATCCAATGAGCAGTTCTTC.

This clonotype was found many times. J is TRBJ1-1 and V is TRBV30, with TRBD1 identical over 8 bases. The V gene end was trimmed by 2 bases and the J gene end by 4 bases; junction bases not matched to a gene: 6. The CDR3 is made up of 14 amino acids. The germline V gene encodes CDR1 GTSNPN and CDR2 SVGIG (reference sequence). CDR3 sequence: CAWSTQGAGTEAFF. The CDR3 DNA is TGTGCCTGGAGTACCCAGGGGGCAGGCACTGAAGCTTTCTTT.

This clonotype came up a few times. V gene TRBV28 combines with J gene TRBJ1-6; D gene ambiguous. V was pared by 4 bases and J by 9 bases, with 4 bases between. Germline-derived CDR1 and CDR2 are MDHEN and SYDVKM. This CDR3 is built from 11 residues. The CDR3 region has the DNA TGTGCCAGCAGTTCGGGTTCACCCCTCCACTTT. It yields the protein CASSSGSPLHF.

This clonotype was counted at least ten times. The chain employs TRBV20-1 and TRBJ1-2, with D tentatively TRBD1 (6 bases). Trimming pared 0 bases from V and 8 bases from J, leaving 28 bases between. This CDR3 is 18 amino acids long. The germline gives CDR1 DFQATT, CDR2 SNEGSKA (reference sequence). The CDR3 region is CSARDVRAGTTGGRGYTF. For the CDR3, the DNA is TGCAGTGCTAGAGATGTCCGGGCAGGGACAACCGGGGGGCGCGGCTACACCTTC.

For this clonotype: One base away lies a much larger clone, so this may be a sequencing read error. This chain links TRBV7-9 with TRBJ2-1; no definite D call. The germline V gene encodes CDR1 SEHNR and CDR2 FQNEAQ (reference sequence). This CDR3 spans 12 amino acids. CDR3 residues: CVSSYPSNEQFF. The CDR3 DNA is TGTGTCAGCAGCTACCCGAGCAATGAGCAGTTCTTC.

This clonotype was observed a handful of times. V gene TRBV5-1 combines with J gene TRBJ2-2, with 10 bases aligning to TRBD2. The CDR3 covers 16 residues. The V and J ends lost 4 bases and 6 bases, in that order; junction bases with no gene match: 9. Germline lookup yields CDR1 SGHRS and CDR2 YFSETQ. CDR3 residues: CASSIQGLAIAGELFF. The CDR3 DNA reads as TGCGCCAGCAGCATCCAGGGACTAGCGATAGCCGGGGAGCTGTTTTTT.

V is TRBV13 and J is TRBJ2-2; a weak D match, TRBD1 (6 bases). The CDR3 consists of 15 residues. V was cut by 6 bases and J by 0 bases, with 11 bases left in between. Per germline, CDR1 PRHDT and CDR2 FYEKMQ (reference sequence). CDR3 DNA: TGTGCCAGCAGTGGGGGACATGCGAACACCGGGGAGCTGTTTTTT. Amino acids: CASSGGHANTGELFF.

This clonotype was seen a handful of times. The J gene is TRBJ1-1, the V gene TRBV5-6, with 7 bases lining up with TRBD1. The CDR3 is made up of 15 amino acids. J was trimmed by 6 bases and V by 4 bases; bases with no gene match: 12. Germline CDR1 and CDR2: SGHDT and YYEEEE. CDR3 DNA: TGTGCCAGCAGCGAATGGAGGGGGCGACGGGCTGAAGCTTTCTTT. Protein product: CASSEWRGRRAEAFF.

This clonotype was counted at least ten times. The chain uses TRBV18 and TRBJ2-7; D could derive from TRBD1 or TRBD2 (6 bases each). Germline CDR1 and CDR2: KGHSH and LQKENI. The CDR3 has 18 residues. The V end was cut by 1 base, the J end by 5 bases, with 24 bases between. The CDR3 protein is CASSPRGGGQLRFHEQYF. The CDR3 nucleotides are TGTGCCAGCTCACCACGTGGGGGAGGACAGCTGAGATTCCACGAGCAGTACTTC.

The chain recombines TRBV29-1 with TRBJ1-1; D remains ambiguous. The germline V gene encodes CDR1 SQVTM and CDR2 ANQGSEA. Trimming removed 4 bases at V and 0 bases at J, with 6 bases between. The CDR3 is 12 amino acids. The CDR3, as DNA: TGCAGCGTTGCGATACTGAACACTGAAGCTTTCTTT. Its translation is CSVAILNTEAFF.

V and J are TRBV3-1 and TRBJ2-1; 9 bases match TRBD2. V lost 4 bases to trimming and J lost 6 bases; unmatched junction nucleotides: 1. This CDR3 contains 13 residues. Germline V gives CDR1 LGHDT, CDR2 YNNKEL (reference sequence). DNA of the CDR3: TGTGCCAGCAGCCGACTAGCGGCCAATGAGCAGTTCTTC. It encodes CASSRLAANEQFF.

This clonotype was detected many times. The chain recombines TRBV9 with TRBJ1-2; D gene unclear. With 4 bases removed from V and 3 bases from J, the gap between germline ends came to 13 bases. In germline, CDR1 is SGDLS, CDR2 YYNGEE. The length of the CDR3 is 14 residues. CDR3 sequence reads: CASSTSGPYYGYTF. The DNA of the CDR3 is TGTGCCAGCAGCACCAGCGGACCTTACTATGGCTACACCTTC.

This clonotype has more than one count but fewer than ten. One junction end disagrees with the germline gene, perhaps due to a read error. The chain uses TRBV19 and TRBJ1-2; D might be TRBD1 (6 bases). This CDR3 comprises 10 residues. Germline-derived CDR1 and CDR2 are LNHDA and SQIVND (reference sequence). The CDR3 sequence is CASSRGGYTF. The CDR3 region has the DNA TGCGCCAGTAGCAGGGGTGGCTACACCTTC.

The V gene is TRBV7-2, the J gene TRBJ1-2; the D gene is possibly TRBD1 (6 bases). The ends were cut back, 8 bases at V and 4 bases at J, with 14 bases in the middle. This CDR3 region has 13 residues. The germline gives CDR1 SGHTA, CDR2 FQGNSA. The CDR3 bases are TGTGCCAGCCTCGGACAGATCCGCTATGGCTACACCTTC. Translation: CASLGQIRYGYTF.